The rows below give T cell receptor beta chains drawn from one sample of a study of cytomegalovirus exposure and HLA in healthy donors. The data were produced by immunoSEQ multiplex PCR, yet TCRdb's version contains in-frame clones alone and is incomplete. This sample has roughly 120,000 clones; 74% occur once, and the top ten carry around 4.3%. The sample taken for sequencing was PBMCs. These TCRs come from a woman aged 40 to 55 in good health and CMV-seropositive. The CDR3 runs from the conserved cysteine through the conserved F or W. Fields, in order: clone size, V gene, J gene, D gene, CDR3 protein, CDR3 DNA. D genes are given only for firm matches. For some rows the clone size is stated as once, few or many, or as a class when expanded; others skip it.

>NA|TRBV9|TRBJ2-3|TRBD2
CASSVDGGARTDTQYF
TGTGCCAGCAGCGTAGACGGGGGGGCCCGCACAGATACGCAGTATTTT
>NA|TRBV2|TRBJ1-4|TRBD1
CASSDYRGEKLFF
TGTGCCAGCAGTGACTACAGGGGTGAAAAACTGTTTTTT
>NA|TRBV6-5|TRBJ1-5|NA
CASSYSGENQPQHF
TGTGCCAGCAGTTACTCCGGGGAGAATCAGCCCCAGCATTTT
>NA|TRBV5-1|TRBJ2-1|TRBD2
CASSLLAGAGNEQFF
TGCGCCAGCAGCTTACTAGCGGGCGCGGGCAATGAGCAGTTCTTC
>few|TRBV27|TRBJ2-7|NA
CASSLKGQGHSYEQYF
TGTGCCAGCAGTTTAAAGGGGCAGGGGCACTCCTACGAGCAGTACTTC
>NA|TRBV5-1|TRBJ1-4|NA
CASSSGFFNEKLFF
TGCGCCAGCAGCTCGGGTTTTTTTAATGAAAAACTGTTTTTT
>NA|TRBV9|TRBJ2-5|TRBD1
CASSLRTGLQETQYF
TGTGCCAGCAGCTTACGGACAGGCCTCCAAGAGACCCAGTACTTC
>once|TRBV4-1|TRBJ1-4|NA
CASSHPDGGVEKLFF
TGCGCCAGCAGCCACCCCGACGGGGGAGTCGAAAAACTGTTTTTT
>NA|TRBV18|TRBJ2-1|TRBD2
CASSRGTSGRYSSSYNEQFF
TGTGCCAGCTCACGGGGGACTAGCGGGAGGTATTCGAGCTCCTACAATGAGCAGTTCTTC
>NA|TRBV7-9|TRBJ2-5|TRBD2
CASSLRGGAGETQYF
TGTGCCAGCAGCTTACGCGGGGGGGCGGGAGAGACCCAGTACTTC
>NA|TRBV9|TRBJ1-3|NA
CASSGRTAGNTIYF
TGTGCCAGCAGCGGAAGGACAGCGGGAAACACCATATATTTT
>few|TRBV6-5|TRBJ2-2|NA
CASSYFTGSGELFF
TGTGCCAGCAGTTACTTCACAGGTTCCGGGGAGCTGTTTTTT
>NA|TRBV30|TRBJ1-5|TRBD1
CAWSVGTGMGSNQPQHF
TGTGCCTGGAGTGTGGGGACAGGGATGGGAAGCAATCAGCCCCAGCATTTT
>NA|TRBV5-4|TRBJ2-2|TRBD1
CASSRAPDRANTGELFF
TGTGCCAGCAGCCGGGCTCCGGACAGGGCGAACACCGGGGAGCTGTTTTTT
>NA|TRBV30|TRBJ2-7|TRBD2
CAWSAGVYEQYF
TGTGCCTGGAGCGCGGGGGTTTACGAGCAGTACTTC
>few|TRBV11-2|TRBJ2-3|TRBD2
CASSGERGGPDTQYF
TGTGCCAGCAGCGGTGAGCGGGGGGGCCCAGATACGCAGTATTTT
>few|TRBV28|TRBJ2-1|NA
CASSYAATSYNEQFF
TGTGCCAGCAGTTACGCGGCTACTTCCTACAATGAGCAGTTCTTC
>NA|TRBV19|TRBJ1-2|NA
CASSPGGGAANYGYTF
TGTGCCAGTAGTCCCGGAGGCGGGGCCGCTAACTATGGCTACACCTTC
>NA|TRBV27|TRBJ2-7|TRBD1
CASSFMAGGIGEQYF
TGTGCCAGCAGTTTTATGGCAGGGGGCATCGGTGAGCAGTACTTC
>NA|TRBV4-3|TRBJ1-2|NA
CASSQVLNGVDGYTF
TGCGCCAGCAGCCAAGTACTAAACGGTGTGGATGGCTACACCTTC
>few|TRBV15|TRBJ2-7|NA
CATSRGTYYEQYF
TGTGCCACCAGCAGAGGGACATACTACGAGCAGTACTTC
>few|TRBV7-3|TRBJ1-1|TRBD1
CASSPTGVGDTEAFF
TGTGCCAGCAGCCCGACAGGGGTTGGCGACACTGAAGCTTTCTTT